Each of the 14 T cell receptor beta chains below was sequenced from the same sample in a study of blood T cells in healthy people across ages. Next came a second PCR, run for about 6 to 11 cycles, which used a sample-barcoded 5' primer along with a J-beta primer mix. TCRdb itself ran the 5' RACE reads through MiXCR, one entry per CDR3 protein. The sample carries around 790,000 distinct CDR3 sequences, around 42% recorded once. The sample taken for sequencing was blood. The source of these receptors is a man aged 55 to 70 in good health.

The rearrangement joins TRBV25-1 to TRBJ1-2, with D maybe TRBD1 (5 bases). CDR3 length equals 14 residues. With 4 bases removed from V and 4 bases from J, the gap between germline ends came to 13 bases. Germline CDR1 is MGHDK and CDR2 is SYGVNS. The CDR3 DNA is TGTGCCAGCAGTGCCTCGACAGTCCTCTATGGCTACACCTTC. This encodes CASSASTVLYGYTF.

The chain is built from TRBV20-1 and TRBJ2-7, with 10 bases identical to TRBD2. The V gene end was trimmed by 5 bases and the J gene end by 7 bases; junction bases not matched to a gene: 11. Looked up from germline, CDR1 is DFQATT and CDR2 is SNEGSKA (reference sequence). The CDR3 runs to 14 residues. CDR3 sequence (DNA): TGCAGTGCTCGGCAACTAGCGGGGCTACGTGAGCAGTACTTC. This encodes CSARQLAGLREQYF.

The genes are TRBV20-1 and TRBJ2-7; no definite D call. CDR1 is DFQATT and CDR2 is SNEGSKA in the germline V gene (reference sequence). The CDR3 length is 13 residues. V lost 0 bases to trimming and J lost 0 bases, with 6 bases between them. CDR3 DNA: TGCAGTGCTAGAGAAGGGTACTCCTACGAGCAGTACTTC. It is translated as CSAREGYSYEQYF.

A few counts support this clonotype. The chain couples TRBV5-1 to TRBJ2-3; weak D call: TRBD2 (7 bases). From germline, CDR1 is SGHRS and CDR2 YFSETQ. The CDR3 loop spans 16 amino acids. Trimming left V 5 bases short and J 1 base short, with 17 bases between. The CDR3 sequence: CASRGGGTVRTDTQYF. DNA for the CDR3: TGCGCCAGCAGAGGGGGGGGCACCGTACGCACAGATACGCAGTATTTT.

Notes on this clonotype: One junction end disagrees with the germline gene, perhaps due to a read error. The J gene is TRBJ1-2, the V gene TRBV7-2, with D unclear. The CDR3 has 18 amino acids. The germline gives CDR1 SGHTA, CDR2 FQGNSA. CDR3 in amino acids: CASSLDPGSVSAHYSYTF. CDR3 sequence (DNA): TGTGCCAGCAGCTTAGACCCCGGCAGTGTGTCAGCGCACTATAGCTACACCTTC. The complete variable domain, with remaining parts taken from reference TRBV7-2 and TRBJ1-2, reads GAGVSQSPSNKVTEKGKDVELRCDPISGHTALYWYRQSLGQGLEFLIYFQGNSAPDKSGLPSDRFSAERTGGSVSTLTIQRTQQEDSAVYLCASSLDPGSVSAHYSYTFGSGTRLTVV.

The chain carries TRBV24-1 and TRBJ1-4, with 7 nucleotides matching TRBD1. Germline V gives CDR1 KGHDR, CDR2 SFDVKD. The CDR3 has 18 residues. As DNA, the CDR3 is TGTGCGCAAGGGGGACAGCTCACAAGACTTGCAACTAATGAAAAACTGTTTTTT. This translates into CAQGGQLTRLATNEKLFF.

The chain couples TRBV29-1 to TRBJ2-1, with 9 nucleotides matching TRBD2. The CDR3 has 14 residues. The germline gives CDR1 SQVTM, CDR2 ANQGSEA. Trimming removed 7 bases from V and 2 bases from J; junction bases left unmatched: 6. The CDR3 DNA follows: TGCAGCGACCGGAGCGGGGGGCCCTACAATGAGCAGTTCTTC. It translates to CSDRSGGPYNEQFF.

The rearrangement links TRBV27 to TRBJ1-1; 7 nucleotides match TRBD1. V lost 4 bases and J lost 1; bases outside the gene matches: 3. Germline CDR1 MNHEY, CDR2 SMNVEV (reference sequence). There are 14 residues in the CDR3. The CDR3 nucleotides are TGTGCCAGCAGTTGGCAGGGGGAGAACACTGAAGCTTTCTTT. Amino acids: CASSWQGENTEAFF.

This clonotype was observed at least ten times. The CDR3 region has the DNA TGTGCCAGTAAGGGGACAGGGACCTACGAGCAGTACTTC. Residues: CASKGTGTYEQYF. The chain is built from TRBV19 and TRBJ2-7; 9 nucleotides agree with TRBD1. Trimming cost V 7 bases and J 2 bases; bases outside gene matches: 3. CDR1 is LNHDA, CDR2 SQIVND, per germline (reference sequence). The CDR3 is made up of 13 amino acids.

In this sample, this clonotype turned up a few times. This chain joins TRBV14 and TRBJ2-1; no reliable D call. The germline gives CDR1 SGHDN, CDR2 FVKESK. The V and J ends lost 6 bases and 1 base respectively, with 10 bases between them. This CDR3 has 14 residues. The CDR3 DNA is TGTGCCAGCAGTCTCGGGTTTTCCTACAATGAGCAGTTCTTC. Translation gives CASSLGFSYNEQFF.

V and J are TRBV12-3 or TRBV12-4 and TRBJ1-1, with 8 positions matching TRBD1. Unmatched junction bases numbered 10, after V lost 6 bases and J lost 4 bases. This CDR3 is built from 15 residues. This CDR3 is CASSPLGQGSTEAFF. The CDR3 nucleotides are TGTGCCAGCAGCCCCCTCGGACAGGGTAGCACTGAAGCTTTCTTT.

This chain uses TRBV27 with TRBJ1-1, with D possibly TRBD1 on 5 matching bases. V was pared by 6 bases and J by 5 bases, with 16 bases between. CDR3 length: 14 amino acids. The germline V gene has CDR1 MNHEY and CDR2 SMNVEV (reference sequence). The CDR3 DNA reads TGTGCCAGCAGGAGGGCGGGGCCGGGGACTGAAGCTTTCTTT. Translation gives CASRRAGPGTEAFF.

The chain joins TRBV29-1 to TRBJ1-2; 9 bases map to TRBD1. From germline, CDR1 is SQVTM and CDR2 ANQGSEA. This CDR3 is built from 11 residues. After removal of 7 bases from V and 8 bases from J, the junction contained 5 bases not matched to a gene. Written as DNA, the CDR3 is TGCAGCGCTTACAGGGGGCTCGGCTACACCTTC. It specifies CSAYRGLGYTF. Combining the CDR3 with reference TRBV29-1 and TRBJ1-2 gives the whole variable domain SAVISQKPSRDICQRGTSLTIQCQVDSQVTMMFWYRQQPGQSLTLIATANQGSEATYESGFVIDKFPISRPNLTFSTLTVSNMSPEDSSIYLCSAYRGLGYTFGSGTRLTVV.

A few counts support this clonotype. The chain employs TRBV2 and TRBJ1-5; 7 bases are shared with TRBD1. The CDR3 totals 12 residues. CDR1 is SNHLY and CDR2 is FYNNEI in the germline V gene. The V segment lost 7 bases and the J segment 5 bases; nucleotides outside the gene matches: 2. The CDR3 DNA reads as TGTGCCAGCAACAGGGGTGATCAGCCCCAGCATTTT. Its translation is CASNRGDQPQHF.